Here is one TCR beta chain with its context. The target of this receptor is not known. It has no much larger one-base neighbor in the sample; base qualities were not kept. Libraries were constructed by the immunoSEQ multiplex PCR assay. TCRdb retrieved this table from immuneACCESS and kept in-frame rearrangements only. Not all clones are present; in checked studies, unresolved V genes account for under half, and no reason is known for the remainder. The sample has approximately 83,000 clones on record, about 78% of them singletons. 3% to 4.5% of the sample belongs to the ten largest clones. Focal radiation therapy combined with CTLA-4 blockade (ipilimumab) was tested in patients with chemo-refractory metastatic non-small-cell lung cancer. This entry is derived from a study of radiotherapy plus CTLA-4 blockade in lung cancer (dated by TCRdb to 2016 to 2018). Regarding the research as a whole: Objective responses were observed in 15% to 20% of enrolled patients, and disease control was achieved in roughly 29%. The investigation overall reported the following: The strongest predictors of response were reported to be early dynamic shifts in blood T cell clones along with a rise in serum interferon-beta following radiation. After treatment with radiotherapy and ipilimumab, TCR clones that originated in tumors expanded in peripheral blood.

The cysteine opens and the phenylalanine closes a CDR3 of 15 amino acids. Just the 45-base CDR3 DNA is kept, in frame starting at base 1. At the junction V is shortened by 9 bases and J by 2 bases; bases outside the gene matches: 13. CDR1 and CDR2 are drawn from the germline V gene (reference sequence): MNHEY, SMNVEV. This specimen was peripheral blood, taken from a patient treated with radiotherapy plus ipilimumab. This TCR was sampled from a human donor with non-small cell lung cancer who had a partial response to radiotherapy plus ipilimumab. Some clones in this sample may be carry-over from other donors' samples. The V gene is TRBV27 and the J gene is TRBJ2-7; 7 bases in the junction line up with TRBD2. The DNA is TGTGCCAGTAACAACGGGAGGACCCCTACCTACGAGCAGTACTTC. This codes for CASNNGRTPTYEQYF.